This paragraph reports one TCR beta chain. The sample is drawn from a study of CD8 T cells in Susac syndrome. The CDR3 extends over 16 amino acids. CDR1 MNHNS and CDR2 SASEGT come from the germline V gene. Trimming left V 6 bases short and J 8 bases short, with 22 bases between. A quantity of about 0.5 to 1 ug RNA underwent reverse transcription using random hexamers. TCRdb passed the immunoSEQ multiplex PCR reads through MiXCR, listing each CDR3 protein once. Of fewer than 90,000 distinct CDR3 sequences listed, approximately 93% are singletons. The authors negatively isolated CD8+ and CD4+ T cells and FACS-enriched TEMRA cells.

Specimen: CD8+ T cells from PBMCs. The genes are TRBV6-1 and TRBJ1-4; the D is unclear. The TCR was taken from a human donor with Susac syndrome. CDR3: CASSATDSYSVEKLFF. The CDR3 DNA is TGTGCCAGCAGCGCCACTGACTCCTATTCCGTGGAAAAACTGTTTTTT.